These T cell receptor beta chains were read from a single sample in a study of response to subunit inactivated influenza vaccine. TCRdb reprocessed the RT-PCR reads via MiXCR and lists one record per CDR3 protein. Among about 700,000 distinct CDR3 sequences listed, around 13% were seen once. The sample in question was PBMCs from blood, obtained approximately 15 days before vaccination. These receptors originate from a man in his fifties or sixties who received an inactivated influenza vaccine. Each CDR3 is given with its conserved first and last residue. Fields, in order: J gene, D gene, V gene, clone size, CDR3 DNA, CDR3 protein. A D gene is named only where the DNA matches it firmly. The size of a clone is reported for some rows only, either as once, few or many, or as a class for expanded clones.

TRBJ1-2 | TRBD1 | TRBV7-9 | many | TGTGCCAGCAGCCCGCAGACAGGGAATGGCTACACCTTC | CASSPQTGNGYTF
TRBJ2-7 | - | TRBV28 | few | TGTGCCAGCGGAGAGGGTATGGTCGAGCAGTACTTC | CASGEGMVEQYF
TRBJ2-3 | - | TRBV7-6 | - | TGTGCCAGCAGCTCCCTTGGGCCCCGGGTTCAAGATACGCAGTATTTT | CASSSLGPRVQDTQYF
TRBJ2-1 | TRBD2 | TRBV10-3 | - | TGTGCCATCAGTGAGTCGTGGAGACTACTAGCGGGGAGACAGGGGAATGAGCAGTTCTTC | CAISESWRLLAGRQGNEQFF
TRBJ1-5 | - | TRBV6-6 | few | TGTGCCAGCAGCCCAAACTGGAATCAGCCCCAGCATTTT | CASSPNWNQPQHF
TRBJ2-2 | - | TRBV11-2 | few | TGTGCCAGCAGCCAAAACGGGGTCGGGGAGCTGTTTTTT | CASSQNGVGELFF
TRBJ2-5 | TRBD1 | TRBV5-6 | few | TGTGCCAGCAGCTTGGACAGGGGGACCAAAGAGACCCAGTACTTC | CASSLDRGTKETQYF
TRBJ2-7 | - | TRBV10-2 | - | TGCGCCAGCAGTGACCCCGGACTGAGCGAGCAGTACTTC | CASSDPGLSEQYF
TRBJ2-1 | - | TRBV27 | - | TGTGCCAGCAGTCACTACAGGGGAGGGTACAATGAGCAGTTCTTC | CASSHYRGGYNEQFF
TRBJ2-7 | - | TRBV27 | - | TGTGCCAGCAGTTTTAAAGGCGGACTCAGAGTTTCCTACGAGCAGTACTTC | CASSFKGGLRVSYEQYF
TRBJ2-7 | TRBD2 | TRBV4-3 | many | TGCGCCAGCAGCCAGGGACTAGCGTATTACGAGCAGTACTTC | CASSQGLAYYEQYF
TRBJ2-3 | TRBD2 | TRBV6-2/TRBV6-3 | few | TGTGCCAGCAGTGGATCTTTGACTAGCGGGAGTGCAGATACGCAGTATTTT | CASSGSLTSGSADTQYF
TRBJ2-5 | TRBD1 | TRBV7-2 | - | TGTGCCAGCAGCAATCGACAGGGCGGACAGACCCAGTACTTC | CASSNRQGGQTQYF
TRBJ1-6 | - | TRBV5-1 | - | TGCGCCAGCAGCTTGTCAGGACACAGCTCCTATAATTCACCCCTCCACTTT | CASSLSGHSSYNSPLHF
TRBJ2-1 | - | TRBV29-1 | - | TGCGGCGCCAACCCGGGACTCGCCTACAATGAGCAGTTCTTC | CGANPGLAYNEQFF
TRBJ2-5 | - | TRBV5-1 | - | TGCGCCAGCAGCCCCGGGGGCGACCAAGAGACCCAGTACTTC | CASSPGGDQETQYF
TRBJ2-1 | TRBD1 | TRBV7-2 | many | TGTGCCAGCAGGACAGGGTTTTTCAATGAGCAGTTCTTC | CASRTGFFNEQFF
TRBJ2-2 | - | TRBV7-3 | few | TGTGCCAGCAGCTTGGGTGCTAGCAGAACCGGGGAGCTGTTTTTT | CASSLGASRTGELFF
TRBJ2-2 | TRBD2 | TRBV28 | once | TGTGCCACCTCCGCCGGGACTACGGGTACCGGGGAGCTGTTTTTT | CATSAGTTGTGELFF